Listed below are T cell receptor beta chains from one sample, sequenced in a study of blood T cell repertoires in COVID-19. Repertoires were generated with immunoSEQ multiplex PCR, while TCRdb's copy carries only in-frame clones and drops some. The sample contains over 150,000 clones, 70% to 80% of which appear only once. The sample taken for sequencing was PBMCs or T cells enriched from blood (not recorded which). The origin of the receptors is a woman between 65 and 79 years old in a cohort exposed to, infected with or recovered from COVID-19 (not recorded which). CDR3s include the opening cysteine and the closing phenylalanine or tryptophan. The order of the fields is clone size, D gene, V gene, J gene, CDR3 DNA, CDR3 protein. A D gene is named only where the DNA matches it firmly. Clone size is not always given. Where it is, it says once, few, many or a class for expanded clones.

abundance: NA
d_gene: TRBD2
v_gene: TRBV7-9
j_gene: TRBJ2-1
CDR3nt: TGTGCCAGCAGCTTAGGTATACTAGCGGGAGGTACCTACAATGAGCAGTTCTTC
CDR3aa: CASSLGILAGGTYNEQFF

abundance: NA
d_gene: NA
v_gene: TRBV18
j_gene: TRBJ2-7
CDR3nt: TGTGCCAGCTCACCATCTAACTACGAGCAGTACTTC
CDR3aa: CASSPSNYEQYF

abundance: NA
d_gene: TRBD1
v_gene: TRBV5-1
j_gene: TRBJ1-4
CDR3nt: TGCGCCAGCAGCTTGGCCATGGCAGGGGGGGAAAAACTGTTTTTT
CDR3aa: CASSLAMAGGEKLFF

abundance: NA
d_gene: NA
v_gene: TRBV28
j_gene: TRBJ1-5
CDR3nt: TGTGCCAGTGCTAGTTGGAATCAGCCCCAGCATTTT
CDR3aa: CASASWNQPQHF

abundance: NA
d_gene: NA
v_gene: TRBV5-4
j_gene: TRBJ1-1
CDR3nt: TGTGCCAGCAGCCCACGCGGGCTGAACACTGAAGCTTTCTTT
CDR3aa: CASSPRGLNTEAFF

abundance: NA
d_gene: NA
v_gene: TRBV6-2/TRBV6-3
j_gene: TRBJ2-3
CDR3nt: TGTGCCAGCAGTTACCGACTAGTTACAGATACGCAGTATTTT
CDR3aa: CASSYRLVTDTQYF

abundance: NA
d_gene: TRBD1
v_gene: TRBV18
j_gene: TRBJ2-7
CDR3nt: TGTGCCAGCTCACCTACCTCGGACAGGTCCTACGAGCAGTACTTC
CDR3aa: CASSPTSDRSYEQYF

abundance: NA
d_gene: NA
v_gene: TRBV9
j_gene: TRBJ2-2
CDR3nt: TGTGCCAGCAGCGTAGAGGACACAGGCCCCAAGGGTTTCGGGGAGCTGTTTTTT
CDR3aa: CASSVEDTGPKGFGELFF

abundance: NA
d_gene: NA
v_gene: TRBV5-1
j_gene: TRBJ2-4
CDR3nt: TGCGCCAGCAGCACCGGGGGTCTAGCCAAAAACATTCAGTACTTC
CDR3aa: CASSTGGLAKNIQYF

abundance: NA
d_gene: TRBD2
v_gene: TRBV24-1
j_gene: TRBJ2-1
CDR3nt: TGTGCCACCAGTGATTTTAGCGGGAGCGGTGAGCAGTTCTTC
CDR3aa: CATSDFSGSGEQFF

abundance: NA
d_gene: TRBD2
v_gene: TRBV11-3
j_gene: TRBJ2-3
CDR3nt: TGTGCCAGCAGCCGGGGAGGACTAGCGGGGAATACAGATACGCAGTATTTT
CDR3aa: CASSRGGLAGNTDTQYF

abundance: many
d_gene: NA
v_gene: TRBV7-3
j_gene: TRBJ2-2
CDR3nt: TGTGCCAGCAGCCCAGGGGTTGTCGGGGAGCTGTTTTTT
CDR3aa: CASSPGVVGELFF

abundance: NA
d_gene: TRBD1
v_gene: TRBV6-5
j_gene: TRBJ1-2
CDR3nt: TGTGCCAGCAGTTACGAATCACAGGGGTTCTATGGCTACACCTTC
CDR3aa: CASSYESQGFYGYTF

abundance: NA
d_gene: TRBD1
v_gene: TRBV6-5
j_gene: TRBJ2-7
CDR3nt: TGTGCCATTCGGGACAGCGCCTACGAGCAGTACTTC
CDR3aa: CAIRDSAYEQYF

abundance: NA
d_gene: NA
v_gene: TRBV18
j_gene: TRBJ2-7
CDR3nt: TGTGCCAGCTCACCAGCGCGAGGCGAGCAGTACTTC
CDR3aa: CASSPARGEQYF

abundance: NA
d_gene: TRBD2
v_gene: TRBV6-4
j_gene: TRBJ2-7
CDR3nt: TGTGCCAGCAGGGAGCGGGACCTCTACGAGCAGTACTTC
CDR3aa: CASRERDLYEQYF

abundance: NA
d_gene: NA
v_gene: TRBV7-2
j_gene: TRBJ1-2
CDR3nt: TGTGCCAGCAGCCCTAGACGCAGGGTTTATGGCTACACCTTC
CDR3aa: CASSPRRRVYGYTF

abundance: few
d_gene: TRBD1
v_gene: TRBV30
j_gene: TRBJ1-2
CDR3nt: TGTGCCTGGAAGGCTCGACAGGGCAGCTATGGCTACACCTTC
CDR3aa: CAWKARQGSYGYTF

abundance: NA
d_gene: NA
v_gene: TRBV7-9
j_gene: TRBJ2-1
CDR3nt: TGTGCCAGCAGCTTAGACCGGGGCTACAATGAGCAGTTCTTC
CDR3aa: CASSLDRGYNEQFF

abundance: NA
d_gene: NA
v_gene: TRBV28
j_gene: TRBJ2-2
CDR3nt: TGTGCCAGCGGAGTACTAGCCACCGGGGAGCTGTTTTTT
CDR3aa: CASGVLATGELFF

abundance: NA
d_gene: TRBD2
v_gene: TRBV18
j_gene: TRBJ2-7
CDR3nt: TGTGCCAGCTCACCCGGACTAGCGGGAGGGGTTGAGAAATACTTC
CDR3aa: CASSPGLAGGVEKYF

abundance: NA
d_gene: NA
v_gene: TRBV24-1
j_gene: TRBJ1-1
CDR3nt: TGTGCCACCAGTGACTTTGGGGGGGAAGCTTTCTTT
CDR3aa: CATSDFGGEAFF

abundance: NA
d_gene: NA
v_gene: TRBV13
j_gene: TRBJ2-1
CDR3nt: TGTGCCAGCAGCTTAGAATCTCGAGATGAGCAGTTCTTC
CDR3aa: CASSLESRDEQFF

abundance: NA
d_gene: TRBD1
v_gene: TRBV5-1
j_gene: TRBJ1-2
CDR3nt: TGCGCCAGCAGCTTGGATCATCAAGTGGGGACAGGGGGCCGCTACACCTTC
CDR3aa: CASSLDHQVGTGGRYTF

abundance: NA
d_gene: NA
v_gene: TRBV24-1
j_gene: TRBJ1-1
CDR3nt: TGTGCCACCAGTGATCACTCGACAGGAGATGAAGCTTTCTTT
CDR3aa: CATSDHSTGDEAFF

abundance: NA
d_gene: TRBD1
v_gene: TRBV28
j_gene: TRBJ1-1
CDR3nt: TGTGCCAGCAGTTTGTACTTGACAGGGAGTCCTTTCTTT
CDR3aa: CASSLYLTGSPFF

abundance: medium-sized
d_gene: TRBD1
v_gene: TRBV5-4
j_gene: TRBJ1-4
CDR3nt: TGTGCCAGCAGCGCTAACAGGGGAATAGATGAAAAACTGTTTTTT
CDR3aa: CASSANRGIDEKLFF

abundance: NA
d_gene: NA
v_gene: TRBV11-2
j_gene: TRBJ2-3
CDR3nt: TGTGCCAGCAGCTTAGGAGCCCAGCGGCGCACAGATACGCAGTATTTT
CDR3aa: CASSLGAQRRTDTQYF

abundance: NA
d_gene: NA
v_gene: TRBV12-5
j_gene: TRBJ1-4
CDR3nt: TGTGCTAGTGGCCGCATAGCAACTAATGAAAAACTGTTTTTT
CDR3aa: CASGRIATNEKLFF

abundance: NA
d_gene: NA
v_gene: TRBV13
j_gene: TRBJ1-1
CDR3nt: TGTGCCAGCAGCTCCCGTGTAGATCCGTACACTGAAGCTTTCTTT
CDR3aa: CASSSRVDPYTEAFF

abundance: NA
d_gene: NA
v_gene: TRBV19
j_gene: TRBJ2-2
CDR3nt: TGTGCCAGTAGTATCTATCCGAGGGCCCTATACACCGGGGAGCTGTTTTTT
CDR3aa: CASSIYPRALYTGELFF

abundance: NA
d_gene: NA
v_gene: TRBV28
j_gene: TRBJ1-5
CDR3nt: TGTGCCAGCAGATCCCGCCCCAGCAGGGGCAATCAGCCCCAGCATTTT
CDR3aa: CASRSRPSRGNQPQHF

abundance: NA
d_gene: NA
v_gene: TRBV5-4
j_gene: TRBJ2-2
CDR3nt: TGTGCCAGTTATGACACAAACACCGGGGAGCTGTTTTTT
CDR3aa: CASYDTNTGELFF

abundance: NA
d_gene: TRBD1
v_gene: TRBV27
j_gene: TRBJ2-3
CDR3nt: TGTGCCAGCAGTCCTGGACAGGGGTCTTCGACAGATACGCAGTATTTT
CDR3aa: CASSPGQGSSTDTQYF

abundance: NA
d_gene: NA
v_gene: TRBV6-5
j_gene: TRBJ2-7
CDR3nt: TGTGCCAGCAGTTACTCCCAGACAGGAACCTACGAGCAGTACTTC
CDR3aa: CASSYSQTGTYEQYF

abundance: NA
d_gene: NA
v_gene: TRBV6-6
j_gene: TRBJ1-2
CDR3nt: TGTGCCACGAAGGGTGAGAGGGACTATGGCTACACCTTC
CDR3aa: CATKGERDYGYTF

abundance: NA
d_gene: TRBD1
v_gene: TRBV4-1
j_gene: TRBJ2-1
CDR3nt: TGCGCCAGCAGCCCGGGACAGGGTATAGAAAATGAGCAGTTCTTC
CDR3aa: CASSPGQGIENEQFF